Sequencing of this T cell receptor beta chain was carried out in a study of T cells in Graves' hyperthyroidism and ophthalmopathy. Amplified regions were TCR beta CDR3 sequences from RNA transcripts. The HTBI primer set served for first-round RT-PCR of the TCR CDR3. In TCRdb, the multiplex PCR reads were re-called with MiXCR into one record per CDR3 protein. The repertoire holds approximately 430,000 distinct CDR3 sequences, around 16% seen once, with roughly 13% in the top ten. This CDR3 is 15 amino acids long. The V and J ends lost 5 bases and 2 bases respectively, with 10 bases between them. This clonotype appeared many times.

Material: blood. The rearrangement joins TRBV12-3 or TRBV12-4 to TRBJ2-6; D gene ambiguous. The sequence was collected from a woman aged 18-29 years with Graves' hyperthyroidism. The CDR3 is CASSPHEAGANVLTF. As DNA, the CDR3 is TGTGCCAGCAGTCCTCACGAGGCTGGGGCCAACGTCCTGACTTTC.